This T cell receptor (beta chain) came from a study of cytomegalovirus exposure and HLA in healthy donors. Overall study findings and caveats: Rarity marked most TCR sequences, yet some public TCRs occurred in many donors.

Amplification used 60 Vbeta primers and 13 Jbeta primers. TCRdb keeps only in-frame clones here, not all; method: immunoSEQ multiplex PCR. The profile shows around 150,000 clones, approximately 80% of them singletons. Germline V gene data show CDR1 as MGHRA and CDR2 as YSYEKL. The CDR3 runs 14 residues. Trimming left V 0 bases short and J 4 bases short, with 9 bases between. On this clone itself: Its antigen is currently unknown.

The sample taken for sequencing was PBMCs. This sequence joins TRBV4-1 and TRBJ1-1, with D possibly being TRBD1 (5 bases). This sequence was found in a man younger than 35 in good health and CMV-seropositive. CDR3 region: CASSQDRGSTEAFF. Written as DNA, the CDR3 is TGCGCCAGCAGCCAAGATCGGGGGAGCACTGAAGCTTTCTTT.